Following are 7 T cell receptor beta chains from one sample sequenced in a study of T cell repertoires in cytomegalovirus infection. TCRdb independently ran MiXCR on the reads; one entry per CDR3 protein. The data show 500,000 or so distinct CDR3 sequences, 16% seen once. Sequencing used CD8+ T cells from PBMCs. The receptors stem from a human donor in good health (CMV status not recorded). Some clones in this sample may be carry-over from other donors' samples.

Concerning this clonotype itself: It may be a read error: a sequence one base away is much more abundant. V is TRBV12-3 or TRBV12-4 and J is TRBJ2-2; possibly TRBD2 for D (5 bases). The CDR3 runs to 17 residues. The CDR3 coding sequence is TGTGCCAGCAGCCTTATAGTATTCCTCGCGAACACCGGGGTGCTGTTTTTT. Its translation: CASSLIVFLANTGVLFF.

This clonotype appeared a few times. The V call is TRBV12-3 or TRBV12-4, the J call TRBJ2-1; D possibly uses TRBD1 or TRBD2 (7 bases each). The CDR3 runs 16 residues. Trimming removed 7 bases at V and 2 bases at J, with 18 bases between. The CDR3 DNA reads as TGTGCCAGCACTTCTCAGGGGGGGGTTACCTACAATGAGCAGTTCTTC. The encoded protein is CASTSQGGVTYNEQFF.

This clonotype was seen repeatedly, ten times or more. This chain uses TRBV12-3 or TRBV12-4 with TRBJ2-5; 12 bases agree with TRBD2. The CDR3 runs 15 residues. V was clipped by 7 bases and J by 5 bases; unmatched bases: 8. CDR3 region: CASMQLAGGSETQYF. In DNA, the CDR3 is TGTGCCAGCATGCAACTAGCGGGGGGATCGGAGACCCAGTACTTC.

This clonotype has ten or more counts. The chain uses TRBV28 and TRBJ2-1, with 11 bases matching TRBD1. The CDR3 loop spans 15 amino acids. After removal of 5 bases from V and 7 bases from J, the junction contained 7 bases not matched to a gene. CDR1 is MDHEN and CDR2 is SYDVKM in the germline V gene. Written as DNA, the CDR3 is TGTGCCAGCAGTGGAATAGGGACAGGGGGGAATGAGCAGTTCTTC. Translated, it gives CASSGIGTGGNEQFF.

This clonotype was seen a few times. This rearrangement joins TRBV5-1 to TRBJ1-6; 9 nucleotides align to TRBD1. The CDR3 is made up of 14 amino acids. V was clipped by 4 bases and J by 8 bases; unmatched bases: 4. CDR1 and CDR2 from the germline V gene are SGHRS and YFSETQ. This CDR3 is CASSAGQGYSPLHF. CDR3 coding DNA: TGCGCCAGCAGCGCCGGACAGGGGTATTCACCCCTCCACTTT.

The chain employs TRBV6-5 and TRBJ2-3, with 9 bases fitting TRBD2. CDR1 and CDR2 (germline): MNHEY, SVGAGI. The CDR3 spans 17 residues. With V trimmed by 0 bases and J by 1 base, 5 bases remained unmatched. In DNA form, the CDR3 reads TGTGCCAGCAGTTACTCGGGGGCTAGCGGGGGCACAGATACGCAGTATTTT. It codes for CASSYSGASGGTDTQYF.

The gene calls are TRBV6-1 and TRBJ1-1; 10 bases fit TRBD1. The CDR3 is made up of 15 amino acids. The germline gives CDR1 MNHNS, CDR2 SASEGT. The ends lost 5 bases at V and 3 bases at J; junction bases unmatched: 6. CDR3: CASSTRTGGDTEAFF. The CDR3 DNA sequence: TGTGCCAGCAGTACCCGGACAGGGGGGGACACTGAAGCTTTCTTT.